This TCR beta chain was recovered during a study of beta chain features in type 1 diabetes. As for the study in general: Sorted cells numbering under 140,000,000 were examined across all samples. Study findings and constraints: Over-representation of high TCR-expressing cells was a possible consequence of cDNA sequencing. Individuals with type 1 diabetes displayed fewer insertions and more deletions at VDJ junctions.

The collection from each donor was one heparinised blood draw averaging about 110 mL. cDNA synthesis used the whole RNA isolate, giving expressed TCRB sequences. Clones were sequenced by immunoSEQ multiplex PCR, and TCRdb holds only the in-frame ones, with some missing. The data contain over 500,000 clones, 15% to 17% of them seen just once; the ten biggest clones take up about 0.086%. This clone was found a few times. Its antigen is unidentified. The receptor's source is a man between 18 and 29 years old in good health. The sequenced sample consisted of naive CD4+ T cells from blood.

CDR3 in amino acids: CASSLLWGLNTEAFF. The CDR3 DNA reads TGTGCCAGCAGCTTACTTTGGGGATTGAACACTGAAGCTTTCTTT. This chain joins TRBV5-4 and TRBJ1-1; D remains unclear. The CDR3 runs 15 residues. Trimming stripped 2 bases from V and 0 bases from J, with 11 bases between. Germline V gives CDR1 SGHNT, CDR2 YYREEE (reference sequence). Full variable domain (remainder filled in from reference TRBV5-4 and TRBJ1-1): ETGVTQSPTHLIKTRGQQVTLRCSSQSGHNTVSWYQQALGQGPQFIFQYYREEENGRGNFPPRFSGLQFPNYSSELNVNALELDDSALYLCASSLLWGLNTEAFFGQGTRLTVV.